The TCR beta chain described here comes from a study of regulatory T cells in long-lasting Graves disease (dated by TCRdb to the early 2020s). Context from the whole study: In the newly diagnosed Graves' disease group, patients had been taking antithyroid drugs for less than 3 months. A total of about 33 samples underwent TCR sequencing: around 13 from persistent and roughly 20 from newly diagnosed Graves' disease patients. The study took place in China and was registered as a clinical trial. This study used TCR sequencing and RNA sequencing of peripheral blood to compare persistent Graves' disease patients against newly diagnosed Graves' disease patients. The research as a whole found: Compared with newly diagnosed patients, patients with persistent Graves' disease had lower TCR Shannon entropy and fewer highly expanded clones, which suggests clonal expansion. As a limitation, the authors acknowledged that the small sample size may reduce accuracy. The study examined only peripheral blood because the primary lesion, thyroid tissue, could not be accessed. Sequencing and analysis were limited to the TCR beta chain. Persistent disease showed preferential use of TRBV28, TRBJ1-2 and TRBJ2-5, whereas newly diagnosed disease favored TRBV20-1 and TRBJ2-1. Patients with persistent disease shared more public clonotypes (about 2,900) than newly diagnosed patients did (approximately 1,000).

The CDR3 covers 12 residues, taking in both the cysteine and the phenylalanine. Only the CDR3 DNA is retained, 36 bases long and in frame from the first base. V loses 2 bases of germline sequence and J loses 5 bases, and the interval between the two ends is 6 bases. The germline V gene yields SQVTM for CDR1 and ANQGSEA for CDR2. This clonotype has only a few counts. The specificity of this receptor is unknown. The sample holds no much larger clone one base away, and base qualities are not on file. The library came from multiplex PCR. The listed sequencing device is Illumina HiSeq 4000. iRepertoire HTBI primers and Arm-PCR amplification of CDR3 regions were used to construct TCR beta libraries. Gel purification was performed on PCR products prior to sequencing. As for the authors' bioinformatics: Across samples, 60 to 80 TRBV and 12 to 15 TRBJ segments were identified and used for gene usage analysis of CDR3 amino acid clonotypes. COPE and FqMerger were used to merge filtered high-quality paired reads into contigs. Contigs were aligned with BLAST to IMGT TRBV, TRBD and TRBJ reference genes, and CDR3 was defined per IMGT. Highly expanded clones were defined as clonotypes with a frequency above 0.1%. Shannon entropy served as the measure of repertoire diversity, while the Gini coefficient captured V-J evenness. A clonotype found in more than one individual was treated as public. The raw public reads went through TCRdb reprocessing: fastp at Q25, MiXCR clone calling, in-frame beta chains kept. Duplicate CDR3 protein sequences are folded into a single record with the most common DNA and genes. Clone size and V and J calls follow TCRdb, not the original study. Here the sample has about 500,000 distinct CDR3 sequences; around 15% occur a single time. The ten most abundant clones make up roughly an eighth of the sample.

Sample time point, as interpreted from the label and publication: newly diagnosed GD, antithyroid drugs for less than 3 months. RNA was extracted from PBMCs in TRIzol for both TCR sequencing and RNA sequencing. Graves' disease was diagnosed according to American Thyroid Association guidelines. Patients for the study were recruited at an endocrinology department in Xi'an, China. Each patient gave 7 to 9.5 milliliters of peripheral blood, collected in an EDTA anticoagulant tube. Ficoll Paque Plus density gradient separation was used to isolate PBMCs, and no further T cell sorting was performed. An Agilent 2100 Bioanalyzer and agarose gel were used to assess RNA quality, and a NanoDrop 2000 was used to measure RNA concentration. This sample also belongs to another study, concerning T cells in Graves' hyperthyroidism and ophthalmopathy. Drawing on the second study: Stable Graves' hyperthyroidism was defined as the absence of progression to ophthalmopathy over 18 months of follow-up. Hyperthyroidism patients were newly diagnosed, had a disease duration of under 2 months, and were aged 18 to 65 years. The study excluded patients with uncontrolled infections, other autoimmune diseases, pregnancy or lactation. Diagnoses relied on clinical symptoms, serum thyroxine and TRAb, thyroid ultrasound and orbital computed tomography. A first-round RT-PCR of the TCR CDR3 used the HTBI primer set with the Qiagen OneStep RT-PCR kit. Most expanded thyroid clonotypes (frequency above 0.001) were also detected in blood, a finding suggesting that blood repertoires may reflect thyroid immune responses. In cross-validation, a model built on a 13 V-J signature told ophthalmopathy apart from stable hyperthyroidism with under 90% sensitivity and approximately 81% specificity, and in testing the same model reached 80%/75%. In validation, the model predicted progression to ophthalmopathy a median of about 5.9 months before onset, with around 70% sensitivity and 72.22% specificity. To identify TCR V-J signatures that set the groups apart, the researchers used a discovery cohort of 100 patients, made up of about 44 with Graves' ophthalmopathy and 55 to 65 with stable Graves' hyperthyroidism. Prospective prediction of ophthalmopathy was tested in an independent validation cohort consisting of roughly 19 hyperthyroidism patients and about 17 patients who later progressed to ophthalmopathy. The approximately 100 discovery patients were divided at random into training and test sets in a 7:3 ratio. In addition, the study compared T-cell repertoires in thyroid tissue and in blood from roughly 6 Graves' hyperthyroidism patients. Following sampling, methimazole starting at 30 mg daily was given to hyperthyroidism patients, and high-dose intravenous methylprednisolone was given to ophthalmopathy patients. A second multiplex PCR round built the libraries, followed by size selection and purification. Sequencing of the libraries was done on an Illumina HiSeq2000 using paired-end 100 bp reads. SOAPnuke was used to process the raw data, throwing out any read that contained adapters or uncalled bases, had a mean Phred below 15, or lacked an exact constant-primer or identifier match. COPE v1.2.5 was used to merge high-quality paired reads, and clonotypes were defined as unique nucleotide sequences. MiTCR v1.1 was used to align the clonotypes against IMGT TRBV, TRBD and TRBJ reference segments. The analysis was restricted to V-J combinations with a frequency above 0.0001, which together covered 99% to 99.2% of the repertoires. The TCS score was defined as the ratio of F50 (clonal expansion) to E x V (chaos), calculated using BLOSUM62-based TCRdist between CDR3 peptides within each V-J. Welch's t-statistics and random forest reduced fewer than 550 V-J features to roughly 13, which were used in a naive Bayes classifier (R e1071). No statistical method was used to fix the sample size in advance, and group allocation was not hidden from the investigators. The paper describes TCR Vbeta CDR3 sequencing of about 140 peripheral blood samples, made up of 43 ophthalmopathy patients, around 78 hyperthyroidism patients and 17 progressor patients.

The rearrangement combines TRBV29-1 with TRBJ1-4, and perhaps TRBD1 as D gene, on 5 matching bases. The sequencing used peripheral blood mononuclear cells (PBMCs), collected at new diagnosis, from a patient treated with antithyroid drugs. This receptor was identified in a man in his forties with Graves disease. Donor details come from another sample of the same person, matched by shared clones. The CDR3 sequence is CSVESGNEKLFF. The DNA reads TGCAGCGTTGAATCAGGGAATGAAAAACTGTTTTTT.